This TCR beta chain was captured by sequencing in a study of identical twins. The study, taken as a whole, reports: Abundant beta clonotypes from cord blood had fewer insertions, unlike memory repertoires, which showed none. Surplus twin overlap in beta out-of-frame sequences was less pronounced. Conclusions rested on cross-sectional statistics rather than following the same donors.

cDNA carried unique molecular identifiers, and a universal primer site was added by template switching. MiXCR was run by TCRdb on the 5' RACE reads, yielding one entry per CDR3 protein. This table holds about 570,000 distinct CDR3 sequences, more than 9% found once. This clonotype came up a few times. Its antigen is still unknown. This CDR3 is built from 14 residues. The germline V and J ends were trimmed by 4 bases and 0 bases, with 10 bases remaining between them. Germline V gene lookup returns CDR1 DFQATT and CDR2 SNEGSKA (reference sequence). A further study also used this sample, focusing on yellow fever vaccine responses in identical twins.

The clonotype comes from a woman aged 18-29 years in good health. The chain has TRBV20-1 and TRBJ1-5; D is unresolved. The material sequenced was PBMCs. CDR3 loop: CSANPAYSNQPQHF. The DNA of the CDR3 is TGCAGTGCTAATCCAGCCTATAGCAATCAGCCCCAGCATTTT.